This T cell receptor (beta chain) emerged from a study of blood T cell repertoires in COVID-19 (TCRdb year 2020). Study-level background: Collaborator samples came from the United States, Italy and Spain and covered acute and convalescent phases of COVID-19. The samples were drawn from the first 160 participants of the ongoing ImmuneRACE study and from 1,254 subjects provided by 6 global collaborators. The repertoires were released in a freely available public database meant as a resource for research on the immune response to SARS-CoV-2. Where available, HLA class I and class II types were taken from metadata supplied by the sample provider and were not determined by assay-based typing. A de-identified subject ID, COVID-19 status, age in years and sex were almost always included in the sample metadata. The prospective study material was composed of cDNA or gDNA derived from T cells, B-cell-depleted T cells, or PBMCs. Subjects who had been exposed to COVID-19, were actively infected with it, or had recovered from it provided the deeply sampled blood TCRbeta repertoires that made up the dataset.

V is pruned by 4 bases and J by 1 base, leaving 2 bases of the junction without a gene match. CDR3 length: 14 amino acids, cysteine to phenylalanine. The sequence is cut down to CDR3 DNA, 42 bases in frame from base 1. Via the germline V gene, CDR1 is MNHEY and CDR2 SVGAGI. The immunoSEQ Assay, a bias-controlled multiplex PCR, was used to amplify TCRbeta CDR3 regions from genomic DNA. In the paper's pipeline: Within the assay, amplification of reference gene primers was used to estimate how many nucleated cells each sample contained. Sequence reads were collapsed and filtered to measure the absolute abundance of every unique TCRbeta CDR3 rearrangement. For each sample, productive Simpson clonality was calculated as the square root of Simpson's diversity index over productive rearrangements. The clones in this table, taken by TCRdb from immuneACCESS, are in-frame only. Not every clone is retained; where verified, under half of the shortfall comes from an unresolved V gene, and the cause of the rest is unknown. V, J and clone size are those of that table, while D and trimming were read from the DNA. Recorded for this sample are over 90,000 clones; 86% of them occurred a single time. 1.5% to 2% of the sample comes from the top ten.

A word on this clone: What this receptor recognizes is not known. No clone much larger than this one lies a single base away; base qualities are absent.

The study at large found these results: How much clinical and demographic metadata was included differed by source and by participant, and the metadata was provided uncurated.

Collaborating institutions collected whole blood in K2EDTA tubes following their own protocols. For TCRbeta analysis, collaborators shipped samples in one of three forms: frozen whole blood, isolated PBMCs, or DNA extracted from either of those sample types. Specimen: peripheral blood. This receptor was obtained from a man older than 75 with acute or convalescent COVID-19. The sequence links TRBV6-5 to TRBJ2-7; TRBD2 agrees with 9 junctional bases. The CDR3 region reads CASSWTSESYEQYF. The DNA sequence is TGTGCCAGCAGTTGGACTAGCGAGTCCTACGAGCAGTACTTC.